Presented here are 28 T cell receptor beta chains from one specimen sequenced in a study of T cell responses to AZD1222 COVID-19 vaccine. Profiled with immunoSEQ multiplex PCR; TCRdb holds only in-frame clones, not every one. This sample has around 150,000 clones; roughly 80% occur once, and the top ten carry roughly 4.3%. Sequencing used peripheral blood, obtained on day 0 of AZD1222 vaccination. The origin of the receptors is an adult in good health.

The chain has TRBV19 and TRBJ1-2; no definite D call. Trimming took off 8 bases at V and 0 bases at J, with 10 bases between the two ends. Germline CDR1 LNHDA, CDR2 SQIVND (reference sequence). The length of the CDR3 is 13 residues. The CDR3 DNA reads TGTGCCAGTCAGGAACGACCTAACTATGGCTACACCTTC. Encoded protein: CASQERPNYGYTF.

J is TRBJ1-2 and V is TRBV28; the D gene is possibly TRBD1 (5 bases). The V and J ends lost 5 bases and 3 bases respectively, with 13 bases between them. This CDR3 contains 14 residues. Germline CDR1 reads MDHEN; CDR2 reads SYDVKM. The CDR3 region is CASSPPGRDYGYTF. The CDR3 DNA follows: TGTGCCAGCAGTCCTCCGGGGCGCGACTATGGCTACACCTTC.

The rearrangement joins TRBV27 to TRBJ2-7, with a weak D call TRBD1 (5 bases). V lost 1 base and J lost 4, with 14 bases in between. CDR1 and CDR2 from the germline V gene are MNHEY and SMNVEV (reference sequence). The CDR3 covers 15 residues. The DNA of the CDR3 is TGTGCCAGCAGTTTATTAGGTACCAGGGATTACGAGCAGTACTTC. Residues: CASSLLGTRDYEQYF.

The chain joins TRBV2 to TRBJ1-6, with 9 nucleotides matching TRBD1. The CDR3 is made up of 14 amino acids. CDR1 and CDR2 (germline): SNHLY, FYNNEI. The V gene end was trimmed by 6 bases and the J gene end by 7 bases; junction bases not matched to a gene: 4. CDR3 sequence (DNA): TGTGCCAGCAGCGCCGGGACAGGGAATTCACCCCTCCACTTT. It is translated as CASSAGTGNSPLHF.

This sequence joins TRBV18 and TRBJ1-1; D call uncertain. The CDR3 length is 14 residues. In germline, CDR1 is KGHSH, CDR2 LQKENI. The ends were cut back, 0 bases at V and 5 bases at J, with 10 bases in the middle. CDR3 region: CASSPPLRVTEAFF. CDR3 nucleotide sequence: TGTGCCAGCTCACCACCCCTCCGGGTTACTGAAGCTTTCTTT.

The V gene is TRBV9, the J gene TRBJ2-2; no clear D. V gave up 4 bases and J gave up 5 bases, with 6 bases separating them. Germline V lookup: CDR1 SGDLS, CDR2 YYNGEE. The CDR3 has 12 residues. The CDR3 coding sequence is TGTGCCAGCAGCTCCAGTACCGGGGAGCTGTTTTTT. Its protein product is CASSSSTGELFF.

This chain links TRBV18 with TRBJ1-3, with D tentatively TRBD1 (5 bases). CDR3 length: 16 residues. V gave up 3 bases and J gave up 4 bases, with 16 bases separating them. Germline V gene sequence: CDR1 KGHSH, CDR2 LQKENI. CDR3 DNA sequence: TGTGCCAGCTCACCCAGGGAAGGGGCGAGAGGAAACACCATATATTTT. It is translated as CASSPREGARGNTIYF.

The sample holds one count of this clone. The chain joins TRBV30 to TRBJ2-3; D is ambiguous. The V gene lost 0 bases and the J gene lost 10 bases, with 8 bases spanning the gap. The CDR3 runs 11 residues. The germline CDR1 and CDR2 sequences are GTSNPN and SVGIG (reference sequence). Written as DNA, the CDR3 is TGTGCCTGGAGTGTACGGATGGCGCAGTATTTT. Its protein is CAWSVRMAQYF.

Only a few counts were recorded for this clone. Written as DNA, the CDR3 is TGTGCCAGCAGCCAAGAGAACAGAGTCTACTACGAGCAGTACTTC. Translating gives CASSQENRVYYEQYF. The chain has TRBV3-1 (or the pseudogene TRBV3-2) and TRBJ2-7; D not certain. The CDR3 contains 15 residues. The V end lost 0 bases, the J end lost 3 bases, and 12 bases lay between the germline ends. Germline CDR1 and CDR2: LGHDT and YNNKEL (reference sequence).

This clone was detected a few times. The chain couples TRBV7-8 to TRBJ1-2; TRBD1 matches 10 bases. Unmatched junction bases numbered 6, after V lost 3 bases and J lost 2 bases. The CDR3 loop spans 16 amino acids. Germline CDR1 and CDR2: SGHVS and FQNEAQ. The DNA for the CDR3 is TGTGCCAGCAGCTTGGCCGGGGGACAGGGGAACTATGGCTACACCTTC. It is translated as CASSLAGGQGNYGYTF.

Worth noting for this clone: Other DNA sequences in the same sample also yield this CDR3. This chain joins TRBV5-1 and TRBJ1-2, with D unresolved. The V end lost 2 bases, the J end lost 0 bases, and 5 bases lay between the germline ends. CDR1 and CDR2 from the germline V gene are SGHRS and YFSETQ. The CDR3 contains 13 residues. For the CDR3, the DNA is TGCGCCAGCAGCTTCGGCTCTAACTATGGCTACACCTTC. Its protein product is CASSFGSNYGYTF.

V usage is TRBV9 and J usage is TRBJ2-1; 7 bases line up with TRBD1. The CDR3 consists of 13 residues. The junction had 6 bases not matched to a gene; V was cut back by 0 bases and J by 12 bases. Per the germline V gene, CDR1 is SGDLS and CDR2 is YYNGEE. CDR3 sequence (DNA): TGTGCCAGCAGCGTAGGTGAGGGGGCCCGGCAGTTCTTC. Translating gives CASSVGEGARQFF.

The gene calls are TRBV9 and TRBJ1-1; D uncertain. The CDR3 totals 13 residues. The V gene's germline CDR1 is SGDLS and CDR2 YYNGEE. The V and J ends lost 3 bases and 3 bases respectively, with 9 bases between them. CDR3 coding DNA: TGTGCCAGCAGCGCCTTAAGGGACACTGAAGCTTTCTTT. Amino acid sequence: CASSALRDTEAFF.

The rearrangement links TRBV4-1 to TRBJ1-1; no reliable D call. Germline-derived CDR1 and CDR2 are MGHRA and YSYEKL. Trimming removed 2 bases from V and 2 bases from J, with 0 bases in between. The CDR3 spans 11 residues. The CDR3 protein is CASSQNTEAFF. The CDR3 DNA sequence: TGCGCCAGCAGCCAAAACACTGAAGCTTTCTTT.

The rearrangement joins TRBV18 to TRBJ1-5, with a possible D match to TRBD1 (5 bases). The CDR3 is made up of 17 amino acids. Germline values: CDR1 KGHSH, CDR2 LQKENI. The ends were cut back, 3 bases at V and 2 bases at J, with 17 bases in the middle. CDR3 nucleotide sequence: TGTGCCAGCTCACCTTATGCAGGGACCGGTGGCAATCAGCCCCAGCATTTT. It is translated as CASSPYAGTGGNQPQHF.

V is TRBV28 and J is TRBJ2-1; TRBD2 agrees at 8 bases. This CDR3 contains 15 residues. Germline assignment: CDR1 MDHEN and CDR2 SYDVKM. With V trimmed by 6 bases and J by 5 bases, 9 bases remained unmatched. The CDR3, as DNA: TGTGCCAGCAGCCCCGGGGGGGCCGAGAACAATGAGCAGTTCTTC. This gives the protein CASSPGGAENNEQFF.

This sequence joins TRBV6-1 and TRBJ1-6, with D possibly TRBD1 on 5 matching bases. This CDR3 is built from 18 residues. Germline loops: CDR1 MNHNS, CDR2 SASEGT. Trimming removed 2 bases at V and 1 base at J, with 15 bases between. As DNA, the CDR3 is TGTGCCAGCAGTGAAAGGGGTGACGGTAAGTCCTATAATTCACCCCTCCACTTT. Its translation is CASSERGDGKSYNSPLHF.

This clone occurred once. The gene calls are TRBV5-1 and TRBJ1-4; no clear D. The CDR3 has 14 residues. CDR1 is SGHRS, CDR2 YFSETQ, per germline. The ends were cut back, 2 bases at V and 5 bases at J, with 10 bases in the middle. Here the CDR3 DNA reads TGCGCCAGCAGCTTAGGTCGACAAAATGAAAAACTGTTTTTT. Protein product: CASSLGRQNEKLFF.

This chain connects TRBV3-1 (or the pseudogene TRBV3-2) to TRBJ2-7; D unclear. The CDR3 contains 15 residues. V shed 1 base and J shed 2 bases, with 12 bases lying between them. Germline V gene sequence: CDR1 LGHDT, CDR2 YNNKEL (reference sequence). The DNA of the CDR3 is TGTGCCAGCAGCCAAGGGCTGACGGTTACCTACGAGCAGTACTTC. Amino acids: CASSQGLTVTYEQYF.

CDR3 bases: TGTGCCAGCAGCGACAGGGGAGGCACTGAAGCTTTCTTT. It translates to CASSDRGGTEAFF. V and J are TRBV2 and TRBJ1-1; the match to TRBD1 covers 8 bases. The J segment lost 4 bases and the V segment lost 6 bases, leaving 4 bases of the junction unmatched. Germline CDR1 SNHLY, CDR2 FYNNEI. The CDR3 is 13 amino acids.

The gene calls are TRBV12-3 or TRBV12-4 and TRBJ1-1, with D unresolved. This CDR3 contains 13 residues. Trimming cost V 1 base and J 5 bases, with 8 bases left between them. CDR3 residues: CASSLGTGTEAFF. CDR3 coding DNA: TGTGCCAGCAGTTTAGGGACCGGGACTGAAGCTTTCTTT.

V is TRBV5-1 and J is TRBJ1-2; TRBD1 is a possible D gene (6 bases). Trimming left V 3 bases short and J 8 bases short, with 17 bases between. CDR1 and CDR2 (germline): SGHRS, YFSETQ. CDR3 length: 14 amino acids. The CDR3 loop reads CASSSGGAQEGYTF. The CDR3 coding sequence is TGCGCCAGCAGCTCTGGGGGGGCCCAGGAAGGCTACACCTTC.

This clone was counted only a few times. The V gene is TRBV19, the J gene TRBJ1-4, with unresolved D. Germline CDR1 reads LNHDA; CDR2 reads SQIVND (reference sequence). This CDR3 is built from 14 residues. V shed 6 bases and J shed 4 bases, with 12 bases lying between them. The CDR3, as DNA: TGTGCCAGTAGCCCCCTCGGTGGTAATGAAAAACTGTTTTTT. This encodes CASSPLGGNEKLFF.

V gene TRBV5-1 combines with J gene TRBJ2-7; maybe TRBD2 (6 bases). V lost 3 bases, J lost 0 bases, and 16 bases lay in between. Germline CDR1 and CDR2: SGHRS and YFSETQ. This CDR3 is built from 16 residues. CDR3 nucleotides: TGCGCCAGCAGCTCGGGGGTCGACACCGGCTCCTACGAGCAGTACTTC. It codes for CASSSGVDTGSYEQYF.

This clone was recorded once. The J gene is TRBJ1-1, the V gene TRBV5-1; 9 bases line up with TRBD1. The CDR3 totals 14 residues. The germline CDR1 and CDR2 sequences are SGHRS and YFSETQ. J was trimmed by 11 bases and V by 3 bases; bases with no gene match: 11. The CDR3 bases are TGCGCCAGCAGCTCGAATGACAGGGGGACGCGGGCTTTCTTT. Its protein is CASSSNDRGTRAFF.

The rearrangement joins TRBV12-3 or TRBV12-4 to TRBJ1-5; D ambiguous. V lost 8 bases and J 2 bases, leaving 10 bases between the germline ends. The CDR3 spans 13 residues. CDR3 bases: TGTGCCAGCGTTGGAATGGGCAATCAGCCCCAGCATTTT. Its translation: CASVGMGNQPQHF.

This clone was observed a few times. J is TRBJ2-7 and V is TRBV27, with D possibly matching TRBD2 (5 bases). Trimming left V 3 bases short and J 2 bases short, with 11 bases between. CDR3 length: 14 amino acids. Germline V gene sequence: CDR1 MNHEY, CDR2 SMNVEV (reference sequence). The CDR3 nucleotides are TGTGCCAGCAGTTTTCGGGAAGCGGCCTACGAGCAGTACTTC. It codes for CASSFREAAYEQYF.

The rearrangement joins TRBV4-2 to TRBJ2-7, with 8 bases that match TRBD1. Looked up from germline, CDR1 is LGHNA and CDR2 is YNFKEQ. J lost 7 bases, V lost 2 bases, and 4 bases had no gene match. This CDR3 has 13 amino acids. The CDR3 here is CASSQWTGTEQYF. In nucleotides, the CDR3 is TGTGCCAGCAGCCAATGGACAGGGACGGAGCAGTACTTC.